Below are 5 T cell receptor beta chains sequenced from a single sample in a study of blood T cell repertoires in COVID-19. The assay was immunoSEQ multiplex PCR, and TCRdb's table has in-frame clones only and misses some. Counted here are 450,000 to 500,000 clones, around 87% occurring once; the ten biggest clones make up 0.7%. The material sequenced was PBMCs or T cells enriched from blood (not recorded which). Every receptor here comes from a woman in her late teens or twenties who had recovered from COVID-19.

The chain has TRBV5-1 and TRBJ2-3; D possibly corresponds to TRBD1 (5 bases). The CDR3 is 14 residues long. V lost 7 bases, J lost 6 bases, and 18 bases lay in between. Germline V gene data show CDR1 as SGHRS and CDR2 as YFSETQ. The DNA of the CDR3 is TGCGCCAGCGCAGGGCTCATTCTTACGGATACGCAGTATTTT. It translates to CASAGLILTDTQYF.

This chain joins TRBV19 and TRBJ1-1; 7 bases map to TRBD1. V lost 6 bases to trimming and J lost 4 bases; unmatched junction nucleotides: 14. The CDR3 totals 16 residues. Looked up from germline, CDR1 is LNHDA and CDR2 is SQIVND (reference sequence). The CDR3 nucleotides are TGTGCCAGTAGCAAAACCGGGCAGGGGGTGGGCACTGAAGCTTTCTTT. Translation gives CASSKTGQGVGTEAFF.

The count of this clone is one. Here the CDR3 DNA reads TGCGCCAGCAGCTCCTCGGCGGGACCCAGGATTTCCTACGAGCAGTACTTC. This codes for CASSSSAGPRISYEQYF. The chain recombines TRBV5-1 with TRBJ2-7, with TRBD2 as a possible D gene (6 bases). Deletions cut 3 bases from V and 1 base from J, with 20 bases between. The CDR3 loop spans 17 amino acids. The germline V gene encodes CDR1 SGHRS and CDR2 YFSETQ.

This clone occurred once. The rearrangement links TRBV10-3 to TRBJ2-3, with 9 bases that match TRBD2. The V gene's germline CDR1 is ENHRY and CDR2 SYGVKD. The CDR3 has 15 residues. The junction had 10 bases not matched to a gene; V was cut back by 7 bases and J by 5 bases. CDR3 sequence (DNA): TGTGCCATCAAAGGCGGGGGGGCGCAGGGAGATACGCAGTATTTT. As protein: CAIKGGGAQGDTQYF.

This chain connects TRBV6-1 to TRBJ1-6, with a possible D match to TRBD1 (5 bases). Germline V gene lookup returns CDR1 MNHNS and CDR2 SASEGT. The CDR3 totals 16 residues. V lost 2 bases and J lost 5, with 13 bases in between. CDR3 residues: CASSEIREANNSPLHF. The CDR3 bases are TGTGCCAGCAGTGAAATCAGGGAGGCGAATAATTCACCCCTCCACTTT.